This T cell receptor beta chain was sequenced for a study of long-term antiretroviral therapy in people with HIV. The run of the v3.0 immunoSEQ assay was at survey level. Clones were sequenced by immunoSEQ multiplex PCR, and TCRdb holds only the in-frame ones, with some missing. This table holds about 35,000 clones, roughly 79% found once. Findings of the study overall: Controls had broader CDR3 length ranges than HIV repertoires did. Dominance of pre-ART expanded clones persisted, fluctuating and often declining after ART. Information on adherence, resistance and therapy changes was unavailable.

Trimming removed 2 bases from V and 4 bases from J, with 21 bases in between. Germline V gene sequence: CDR1 MGHDK, CDR2 SYGVNS. The CDR3 totals 18 residues. Turning to this clone: Its antigen is undetermined.

Treatment of all HIV participants took place in the United States. Sequencing was performed on unsorted PBMCs, taken 3 years after starting antiretroviral therapy. This receptor was obtained from a man in his fifties or sixties with HIV. The chain recombines TRBV25-1 with TRBJ2-1; D uncertain. CDR3: CASSEEVAGYLGYNEQFF. In DNA form, the CDR3 reads TGTGCCAGCAGTGAAGAAGTTGCCGGATATTTAGGATACAATGAGCAGTTCTTC.